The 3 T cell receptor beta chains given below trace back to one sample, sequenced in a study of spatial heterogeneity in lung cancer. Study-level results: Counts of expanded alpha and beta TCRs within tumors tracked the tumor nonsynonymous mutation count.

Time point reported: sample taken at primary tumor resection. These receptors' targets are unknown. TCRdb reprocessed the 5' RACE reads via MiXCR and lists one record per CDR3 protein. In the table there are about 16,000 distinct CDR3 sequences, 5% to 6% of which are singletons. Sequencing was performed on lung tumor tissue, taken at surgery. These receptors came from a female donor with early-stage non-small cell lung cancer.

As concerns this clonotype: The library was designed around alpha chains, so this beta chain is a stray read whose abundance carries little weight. The chain's CDR3 is CASSPAGAAGANVLTF. The CDR3 region has the DNA TGTGCCAGCAGCCCCGCGGGGGCGGCTGGGGCCAACGTCCTGACTTTC. The V call is TRBV2, the J call TRBJ2-6; maybe TRBD2 (7 bases). The V gene lost 6 bases and the J gene lost 2 bases, with 14 bases spanning the gap. From germline, CDR1 is SNHLY and CDR2 FYNNEI. The CDR3 spans 16 residues. The full variable domain, in which reference TRBV2 and TRBJ2-6 provide the parts outside the CDR3, is EPEVTQTPSHQVTQMGQEVILRCVPISNHLYFYWYRQILGQKVEFLVSFYNNEISEKSEIFDDQFSVERPDGSNFTLKIRSTKLEDSAMYFCASSPAGAAGANVLTFGAGSRLTVL.

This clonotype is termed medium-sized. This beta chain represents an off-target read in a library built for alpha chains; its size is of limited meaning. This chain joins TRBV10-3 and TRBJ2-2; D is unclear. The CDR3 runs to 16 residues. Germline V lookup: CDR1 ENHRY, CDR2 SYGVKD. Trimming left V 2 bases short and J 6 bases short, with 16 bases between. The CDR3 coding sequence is TGTGCCATCAGTGAGATCCCCGAACCTGGATCCGGGGAGCTGTTTTTT. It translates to CAISEIPEPGSGELFF.

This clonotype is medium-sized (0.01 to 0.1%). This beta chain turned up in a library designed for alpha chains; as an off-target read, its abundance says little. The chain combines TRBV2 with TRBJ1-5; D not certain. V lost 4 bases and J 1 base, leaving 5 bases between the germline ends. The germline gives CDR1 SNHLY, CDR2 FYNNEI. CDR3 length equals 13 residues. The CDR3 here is CASSVQSNQPQHF. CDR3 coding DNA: TGTGCCAGCAGTGTACAGAGCAATCAGCCCCAGCATTTT.